Presented here are 10 T cell receptor beta chains from one specimen sequenced in a study of regulatory T cells in long-lasting Graves disease. As to time point: newly diagnosed GD, antithyroid drugs for less than 3 months. The TCR library was made from RNA that had been extracted from PBMCs in TRIzol. HTBI primers from iRepertoire and Arm-PCR of CDR3 regions yielded the TCR beta libraries. A single record per CDR3 protein comes from TCRdb applying MiXCR to the multiplex PCR reads. The data show 420,000 or so distinct CDR3 sequences, about a sixth seen once. This same sample was also part of a study on T cells in Graves' hyperthyroidism and ophthalmopathy.

This sample comprised peripheral blood mononuclear cells (PBMCs), obtained at new diagnosis, from a patient treated with antithyroid drugs. These receptors came from a woman aged 18-30 years with Graves disease.

The sample holds many counts of this clonotype. This chain uses TRBV13 with TRBJ1-1; D ambiguous. V dropped 5 bases and J dropped 1 base, with 14 bases sitting between them. Germline-derived CDR1 and CDR2 are PRHDT and FYEKMQ (reference sequence). The CDR3 runs 15 residues. CDR3 DNA: TGTGCCAGCAGCCTCAACGCGGAGAGGAACACTGAAGCTTTCTTT. Translation: CASSLNAERNTEAFF.

Ten or more counts support this clonotype. As DNA, the CDR3 is TGCGCCAGCAGCTTGACGGCTGGCTGGACAGGGACCGACCATGAGCAGTTCTTC. This gives the protein CASSLTAGWTGTDHEQFF. The chain links TRBV5-1 to TRBJ2-1, with 8 bases identical to TRBD1. There are 18 residues in the CDR3. Trimming removed 1 base from V and 8 bases from J; junction bases left unmatched: 17. Germline values: CDR1 SGHRS, CDR2 YFSETQ.

This clonotype was detected a few times. CDR3 in DNA: TGCAGTGCTACAAGTCTTAGCGGGAGGGACCAAAGTAGCACAGATACGCAGTATTTT. Translated: CSATSLSGRDQSSTDTQYF. The V gene is TRBV20-1, the J gene TRBJ2-3; TRBD2 matches 11 bases. With 4 bases clipped from V and 0 bases from J, the junction kept 15 bases outside the gene matches. CDR3 size: 19 residues. CDR1 is DFQATT, CDR2 SNEGSKA, per germline (reference sequence).

This clonotype was recorded a few times. The chain carries TRBV18 and TRBJ1-2; 7 positions agree with TRBD1. This CDR3 spans 16 amino acids. The trim removed 1 base at V and 1 base at J, leaving 6 bases unmatched. CDR1 and CDR2 from the germline V gene are KGHSH and LQKENI. The CDR3 nucleotides are TGTGCCAGCTCACCACTTCAGGGGGTCGTTAACTATGGCTACACCTTC. This gives the protein CASSPLQGVVNYGYTF. The full variable domain, rest sourced from reference TRBV18 and TRBJ1-2, is NAGVMQNPRHLVRRRGQEARLRCSPMKGHSHVYWYRQLPEEGLKFMVYLQKENIIDESGMPKERFSAEFPKEGPSILRIQQVVRGDSAAYFCASSPLQGVVNYGYTFGSGTRLTVV.

V usage is TRBV5-5 and J usage is TRBJ2-1, with unresolved D. V dropped 4 bases and J dropped 1 base, with 12 bases sitting between them. Per the germline V gene, CDR1 is SGHKS and CDR2 is YYEKEE (reference sequence). This CDR3 is 15 amino acids long. In DNA form, the CDR3 reads TGTGCCAGCAGCACGGACCACGTGTCCTACAATGAGCAGTTCTTC. Protein: CASSTDHVSYNEQFF.

At least ten counts were recorded for this clonotype. The rearrangement uses TRBV29-1 and TRBJ1-5; 7 nucleotides agree with TRBD1. The V segment lost 4 bases and the J segment 5 bases; nucleotides outside the gene matches: 11. Per germline, CDR1 SQVTM and CDR2 ANQGSEA. The CDR3 is made up of 15 amino acids. This chain's CDR3 is CSVATTGTVDQPQHF. Here the CDR3 DNA reads TGCAGCGTTGCAACCACAGGGACAGTTGATCAGCCCCAGCATTTT.

In nucleotides, the CDR3 is TGCGCCAGCAGCACCACCCCGGGGGGCACTGAAGCTTTCTTT. It is translated as CASSTTPGGTEAFF. The chain uses TRBV5-1 and TRBJ1-1; perhaps TRBD1 as D (5 bases). Germline lookup yields CDR1 SGHRS and CDR2 YFSETQ. The CDR3 has 14 amino acids. Trimming removed 4 bases at V and 4 bases at J, with 14 bases between. Full variable domain (remainder filled in from reference TRBV5-1 and TRBJ1-1): KAGVTQTPRYLIKTRGQQVTLSCSPISGHRSVSWYQQTPGQGLQFLFEYFSETQRNKGNFPGRFSGRQFSNSRSEMNVSTLELGDSALYLCASSTTPGGTEAFFGQGTRLTVV.

This clonotype showed up just a few times. This chain connects TRBV10-2 to TRBJ2-7; 7 bases fit TRBD1. V trimming: 6 bases; J trimming: 6 bases; junction bases outside the gene matches: 8. The V gene's germline CDR1 is WSHSY and CDR2 SAAADI. The CDR3 has 13 residues. Here the CDR3 reads CASSPGQIFEQYF. CDR3 DNA: TGCGCCAGCAGCCCGGGACAGATCTTCGAGCAGTACTTC.

There are many counts of this clonotype. The CDR3 region has the DNA TGCAGCGTTGATTTTCTAGCGGTGGATACGCAGTATTTT. This gives the protein CSVDFLAVDTQYF. This chain joins TRBV29-1 and TRBJ2-3, with 7 bases matching TRBD2. Germline CDR1 and CDR2: SQVTM and ANQGSEA. With V trimmed by 3 bases and J by 6 bases, 6 bases remained unmatched. This CDR3 region has 13 residues.

This clonotype was seen at least ten times. The chain recombines TRBV12-3 or TRBV12-4 with TRBJ2-7; D is uncertain. The CDR3 is 16 residues long. The V end lost 7 bases, the J end lost 4 bases, and 23 bases lay between the germline ends. The CDR3 sequence: CASTADWVGSFYEQYF. The CDR3 nucleotides are TGTGCCAGCACTGCCGATTGGGTAGGGTCCTTTTACGAGCAGTACTTC.